One and the same sample provided the 2 T cell receptor beta chains below, sequenced in a study of breast tumors, draining lymph nodes, adjacent tissues. TCRdb re-derived calls from the multiplex PCR reads in MiXCR, one entry per CDR3 protein. The sample holds around 140,000 distinct CDR3 sequences, approximately 20% seen once. Breast cancer patients provided tissue from their axillary draining lymph nodes. Sequenced input: axillary lymph node tissue. The receptors were gathered from a female donor with breast cancer. Some clones in this sample may be carry-over from other donors' samples.

The sample holds a few counts of this clonotype. The gene calls are TRBV6-2 or TRBV6-3 and TRBJ1-4; TRBD1 is a possible D gene (5 bases). The V gene's germline CDR1 is MNHEY and CDR2 SVGEGT. This CDR3 contains 15 residues. V gave up 6 bases and J gave up 5 bases, with 16 bases separating them. CDR3 amino acids: CASSPRDSANEKLFF. The CDR3 DNA is TGTGCCAGCAGCCCCCGGGACTCAGCAAATGAAAAACTGTTTTTT.

In its sample, this clonotype was seen many times. The gene calls are TRBV20-1 and TRBJ2-7; D possibly corresponds to TRBD2 (5 bases). Germline V gene lookup returns CDR1 DFQATT and CDR2 SNEGSKA (reference sequence). The germline V and J ends were trimmed by 1 base and 7 bases, with 17 bases remaining between them. The CDR3 sequence is 14 residues long. CDR3 DNA: TGCAGTGCTAGAGTGTTAGGAACTACGGGGGAGCAGTACTTC. Amino acid sequence: CSARVLGTTGEQYF.